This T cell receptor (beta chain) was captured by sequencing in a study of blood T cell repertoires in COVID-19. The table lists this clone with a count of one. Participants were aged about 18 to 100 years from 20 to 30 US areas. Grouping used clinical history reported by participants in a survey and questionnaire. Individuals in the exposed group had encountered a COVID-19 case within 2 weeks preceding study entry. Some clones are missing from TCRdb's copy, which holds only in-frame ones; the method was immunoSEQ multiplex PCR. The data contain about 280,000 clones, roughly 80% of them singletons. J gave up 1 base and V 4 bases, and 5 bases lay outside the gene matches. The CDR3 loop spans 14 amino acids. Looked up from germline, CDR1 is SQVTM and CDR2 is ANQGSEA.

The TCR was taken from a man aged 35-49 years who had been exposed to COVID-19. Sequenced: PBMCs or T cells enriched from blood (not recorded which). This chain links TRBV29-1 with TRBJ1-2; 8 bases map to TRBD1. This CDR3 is CSVVGQEHNYGYTF. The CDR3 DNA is TGCAGCGTTGTGGGACAGGAACATAACTATGGCTACACCTTC.